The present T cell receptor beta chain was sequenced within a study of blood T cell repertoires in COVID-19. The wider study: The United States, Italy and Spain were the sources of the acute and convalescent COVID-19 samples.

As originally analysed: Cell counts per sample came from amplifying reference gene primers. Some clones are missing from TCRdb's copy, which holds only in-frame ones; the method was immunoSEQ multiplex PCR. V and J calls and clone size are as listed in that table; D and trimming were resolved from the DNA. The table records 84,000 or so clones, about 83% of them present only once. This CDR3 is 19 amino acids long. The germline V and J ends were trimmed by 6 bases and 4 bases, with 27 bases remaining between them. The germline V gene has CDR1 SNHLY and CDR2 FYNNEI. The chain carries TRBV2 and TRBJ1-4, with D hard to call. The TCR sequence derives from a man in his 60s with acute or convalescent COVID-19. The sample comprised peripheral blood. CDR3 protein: CASSQLRTTKWNHNEKLFF. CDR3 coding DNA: TGTGCCAGCAGCCAACTAAGAACAACGAAGTGGAACCATAATGAAAAACTGTTTTTT.